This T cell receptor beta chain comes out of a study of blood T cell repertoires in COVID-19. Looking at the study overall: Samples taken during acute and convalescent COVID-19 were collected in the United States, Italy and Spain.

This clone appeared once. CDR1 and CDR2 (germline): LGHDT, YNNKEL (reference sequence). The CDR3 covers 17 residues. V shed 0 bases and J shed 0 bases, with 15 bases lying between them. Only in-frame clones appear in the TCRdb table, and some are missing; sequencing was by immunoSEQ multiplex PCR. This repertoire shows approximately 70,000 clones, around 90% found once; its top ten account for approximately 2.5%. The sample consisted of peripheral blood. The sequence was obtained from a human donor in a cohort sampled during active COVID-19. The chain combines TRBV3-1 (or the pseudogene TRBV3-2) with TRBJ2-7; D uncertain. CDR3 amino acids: CASSQDPATTSSYEQYF. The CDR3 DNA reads TGTGCCAGCAGCCAAGATCCCGCCACTACCTCCTCCTACGAGCAGTACTTC.